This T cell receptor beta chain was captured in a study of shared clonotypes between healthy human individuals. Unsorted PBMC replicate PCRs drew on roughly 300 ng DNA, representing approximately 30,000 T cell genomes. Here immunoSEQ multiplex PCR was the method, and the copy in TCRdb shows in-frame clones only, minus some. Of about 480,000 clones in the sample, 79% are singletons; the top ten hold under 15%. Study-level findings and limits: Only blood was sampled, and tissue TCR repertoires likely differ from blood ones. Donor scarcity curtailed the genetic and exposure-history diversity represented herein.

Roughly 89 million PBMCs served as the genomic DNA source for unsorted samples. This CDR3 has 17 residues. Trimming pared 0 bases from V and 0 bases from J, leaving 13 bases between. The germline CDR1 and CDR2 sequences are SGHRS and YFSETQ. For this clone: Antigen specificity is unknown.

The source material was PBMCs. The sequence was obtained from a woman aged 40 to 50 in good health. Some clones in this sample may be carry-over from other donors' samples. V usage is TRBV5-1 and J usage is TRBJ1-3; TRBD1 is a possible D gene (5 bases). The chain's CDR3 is CASSLGDGPSSGNTIYF. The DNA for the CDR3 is TGCGCCAGCAGCTTGGGGGACGGCCCCAGCTCTGGAAACACCATATATTTT.